The present entry profiles one T cell receptor (beta chain) with its context. The sample originates from a study of blood T cell repertoires in COVID-19. Across the study: Donors in the United States, Italy and Spain gave samples during acute or convalescent COVID-19. T cells, B-cell-depleted T cells, or PBMCs provided the cDNA or gDNA that served as material.

The CDR3 is 15 residues long. Germline V lookup: CDR1 SGHKS, CDR2 YYEKEE (reference sequence). J gave up 3 bases and V 4 bases, and 8 bases lay outside the gene matches. Per the authors' pipeline: By means of reference gene primer amplification, nucleated cell counts were estimated. TCRdb's copy holds only in-frame clones and misses some; the assay was immunoSEQ multiplex PCR. V, J and clone size derive from that table, while D and trimming were established from the DNA sequence. The sample has some 160,000 clones, around 90% seen once; the top ten hold about 2.8%. The specimen was peripheral blood. This TCR was recovered from a man in his 60s with acute or convalescent COVID-19. The chain couples TRBV5-5 to TRBJ1-2, with 8 bases that match TRBD1. DNA of the CDR3: TGTGCCAGCAGCACCGACAGGGGATTGGACTATGGCTACACCTTC. Protein sequence: CASSTDRGLDYGYTF.